This T cell receptor (beta chain) was retrieved from a study of Ad26.COV2.S vaccination and SARS-CoV-2 variants. Study-level background: Vaccine-arm donor from the placebo-controlled COV1001 Ad26.COV2.S trial. Study observations and caveats: Compared with placebo recipients, vaccine recipients had higher spike-specific TCR breadth. There was reportedly substantial breadth in spike-specific CD8+ and CD4+ T cell responses after vaccination.

Turning to this clone: Its cognate antigen is unknown.

Per the germline V gene, CDR1 is LNHDA and CDR2 is SQIVND (reference sequence). The CDR3 length is 14 residues. Trimming took 1 base from V and 9 from J, leaving 15 bases between them. Stated treatment: roughly 19 received Ad26.COV2.S at low or high dose, single or two shots; roughly 5 received placebo; per-sample allocation not given. On day 63 after the first injection, vaccine and placebo recipients gave samples. An Ad26 vector that expressed Wuhan-strain SARS-CoV-2 spike constituted the vaccine. The repertoire was sequenced with immunoSEQ multiplex PCR; TCRdb's copy has only in-frame clones and lacks some. The profile shows fewer than 900,000 clones, roughly nine tenths of them singletons.

The material sequenced was peripheral blood, taken in a trial of Ad26.COV2.S vaccine versus placebo. The TCR was taken from a person aged 18-65 years who received the Ad26.COV2.S COVID-19 vaccine or a placebo. The chain employs TRBV19 and TRBJ1-1; D perhaps matches TRBD1 (5 bases). As DNA, the CDR3 is TGTGCCAGTAGTATAGCCGGGACCCGGGGCCAAGCTTTCTTT. Translation: CASSIAGTRGQAFF. The full variable domain, completed using reference TRBV19 and TRBJ1-1, is DGGITQSPKYLFRKEGQNVTLSCEQNLNHDAMYWYRQDPGQGLRLIYYSQIVNDFQKGDIAEGYSVSREKKESFPLTVTSAQKNPTAFYLCASSIAGTRGQAFFGQGTRLTVV.